This T cell receptor beta chain was captured in a study of T cell repertoires in cytomegalovirus infection. The overall study: Shared public TCR beta signatures pointed to both CMV infection and a matching HLA type.

Concerning this clonotype: Its specificity is unknown.

Study-wide results and limits: Based on cumulative public TCR beta family frequency, carriers of CMV plus the relevant HLA were identified. Clonotypes of TCR beta that were HLA-C-restricted and CMV-specific dominated the ex vivo response.

TCRdb re-analysed the reads in MiXCR, keeping a single row per CDR3 protein. The sample shows around 250,000 distinct CDR3 sequences, more than 15% of them seen only once. Germline V gene sequence: CDR1 MGHRA, CDR2 YSYEKL. The CDR3 totals 15 residues. V trimming: 1 base; J trimming: 5 bases; junction bases outside the gene matches: 6. The rearrangement links TRBV4-1 to TRBJ2-7; 9 bases are shared with TRBD1. Specimen: CD8+ T cells from PBMCs. This receptor was taken from a human donor in good health (CMV status not recorded). Some clones in this sample may be carry-over from other donors' samples. The CDR3 DNA is TGCGCCAGCAGCCAAGCCCCCGGGACAGGGAACGAGCAGTACTTC. Encoded protein: CASSQAPGTGNEQYF.